The next 5 T cell receptor beta chains were all read from a single sample in a study of CD4 T cells in relation to SARS-CoV-2 and coronaviruses. The data were produced by immunoSEQ multiplex PCR, yet TCRdb's version contains in-frame clones alone and is incomplete. The sample has some 65,000 clones; 75% to 90% are singletons. The unexposed donors gave CD4+ T cells in about 2010-2018, prior to COVID-19. Sequences were obtained from memory CD4+ T cells from PBMCs. The receptors were gathered from a human donor in good health.

This clone was detected once. The gene calls are TRBV5-1 and TRBJ2-2, with D perhaps TRBD1 (6 bases). The CDR3 is 13 amino acids. CDR1 SGHRS and CDR2 YFSETQ come from the germline V gene. V was cut by 5 bases and J by 1 base, with 6 bases left in between. CDR3: CASRTGNTGELFF. The CDR3 DNA reads as TGCGCCAGCAGGACAGGGAACACCGGGGAGCTGTTTTTT.

This clone was counted once. The V gene is TRBV18, the J gene TRBJ2-7, with 11 bases aligning to TRBD1. The trim removed 5 bases at V and 5 bases at J, leaving 5 bases unmatched. This CDR3 spans 14 amino acids. The germline gives CDR1 KGHSH, CDR2 LQKENI. The CDR3 region is CASSARTGGDEQYF. In nucleotides, the CDR3 is TGTGCCAGCTCAGCAAGGACAGGGGGCGACGAGCAGTACTTC.

The V and J genes are TRBV19 and TRBJ2-5, with D perhaps TRBD1 (5 bases). Germline CDR1 reads LNHDA; CDR2 reads SQIVND (reference sequence). This CDR3 has 13 amino acids. V gave up 5 bases and J gave up 3 bases, with 10 bases separating them. The CDR3 sequence: CASSVSREETQYF. The CDR3 nucleotides read TGTGCCAGTAGTGTCTCCAGGGAAGAGACCCAGTACTTC.

The V call is TRBV28, the J call TRBJ1-2; 12 bases agree with TRBD1. The V gene's germline CDR1 is MDHEN and CDR2 SYDVKM. The length of the CDR3 is 15 residues. With 6 bases clipped from V and 2 bases from J, the junction kept 4 bases outside the gene matches. The CDR3 DNA follows: TGTGCCAGCAGGGAAGGGACAGGGGGCAACTATGGCTACACCTTC. Its protein product is CASREGTGGNYGYTF.

The chain combines TRBV29-1 with TRBJ2-5; 9 bases line up with TRBD1. The trim removed 6 bases at V and 5 bases at J, leaving 7 bases unmatched. CDR3 length equals 13 residues. Germline V gene lookup returns CDR1 SQVTM and CDR2 ANQGSEA. CDR3 DNA: TGCAGCGTCCCGGGACAGGGAATGGAGACCCAGTACTTC. It yields the protein CSVPGQGMETQYF.